This TCR beta chain was captured in a study of cytomegalovirus exposure and HLA in healthy donors. Only one count was recorded for this clone. The CDR3 sequence is 14 residues long. Looked up from germline, CDR1 is SNHLY and CDR2 is FYNNEI. Germline trimming cut 6 bases from V and 6 bases from J; bases unmatched to any gene: 7. TCRdb's table, derived via immunoSEQ multiplex PCR, lists solely in-frame clones and lacks some. The sample records over 250,000 clones, about 86% being singletons. Among the 110 or so subjects of the validation cohort, separate from the 666-subject first cohort, were the donors.

The chain recombines TRBV2 with TRBJ1-2, with TRBD1 identical over 10 bases. The clonotype comes from a woman aged 18-29 years in good health and CMV-seronegative. Material for sequencing was PBMCs. In DNA, the CDR3 is TGTGCCAGCAGGGGGACAGGGGCATCAGATGGCTACACCTTC. Its protein product is CASRGTGASDGYTF.